The sequence of this TCR beta chain was determined in a study of cytomegalovirus exposure and HLA in healthy donors. Study-level findings and limits: When the data were analyzed later, several of the most significant clusters appeared to be linked to common viral pathogens. TCR beta V- and J-gene trimming was later associated with a missense DCLRE1C variant. Roughly even sequencing depth across donors was the assumption behind the presence/absence analyses.

This clone was seen a handful of times. Its target is not known. The PCR had 60 Vbeta and 13 Jbeta primers. Here immunoSEQ multiplex PCR was the method, and the copy in TCRdb shows in-frame clones only, minus some. This table has roughly 97,000 clones, 9.4% appearing once. There are 18 residues in the CDR3. After removal of 4 bases from V and 2 bases from J, the junction contained 14 bases not matched to a gene. Per germline, CDR1 SGHVS and CDR2 FQNEAQ. This TCR was recovered from a man aged 45-65 years in good health and CMV-seropositive. The source material was PBMCs. The rearrangement links TRBV7-8 to TRBJ2-3; TRBD1 matches 8 bases. CDR3 sequence: CASSSGQAKDQFTDTQYF. The CDR3 DNA follows: TGTGCCAGCAGCTCGGGACAGGCCAAAGATCAGTTCACAGATACGCAGTATTTT.